This T cell receptor beta chain was obtained from a study of T cell responses to AZD1222 COVID-19 vaccine. Notes on the study in general: Clonal diversity was possibly underestimated, and white British individuals and females predominated among donors. Sampled repertoires all dated from after the peak T cell response.

Second-dose intervals near 4 or 12 weeks were combined. Concerning this clone itself: What it binds is not known.

The trim removed 1 base at V and 6 bases at J, leaving 7 bases unmatched. This CDR3 has 15 residues. The germline V gene has CDR1 GTSNPN and CDR2 SVGIG (reference sequence). The protocol was immunoSEQ multiplex PCR, while the TCRdb copy is restricted to in-frame clones and leaves out a portion. The sample records about 67,000 clones, about 83% being singletons. The origin of this receptor is an adult who received the AZD1222 COVID-19 vaccine. The material sequenced was peripheral blood, taken 28 days after the second AZD1222 dose. The genes are TRBV30 and TRBJ1-5, with TRBD1 identical over 9 bases. The CDR3 DNA sequence: TGTGCCTGGAGTGGTCGGACAGGGGATAGTCAGCCCCAGCATTTT. Translated, it gives CAWSGRTGDSQPQHF.